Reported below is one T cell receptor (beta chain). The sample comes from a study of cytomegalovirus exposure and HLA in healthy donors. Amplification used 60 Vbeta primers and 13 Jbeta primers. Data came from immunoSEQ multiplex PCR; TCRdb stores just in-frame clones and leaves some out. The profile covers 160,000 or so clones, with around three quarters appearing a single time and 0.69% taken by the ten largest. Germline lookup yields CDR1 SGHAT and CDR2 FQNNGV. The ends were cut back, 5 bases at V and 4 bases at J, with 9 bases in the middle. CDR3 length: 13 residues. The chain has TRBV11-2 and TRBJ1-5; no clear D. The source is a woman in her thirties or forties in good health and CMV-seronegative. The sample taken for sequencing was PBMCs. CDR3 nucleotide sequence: TGTGCCAGCAGCCGCGGCCCGAATCAGCCCCAGCATTTT. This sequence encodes CASSRGPNQPQHF. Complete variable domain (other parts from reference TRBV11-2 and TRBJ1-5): EAGVAQSPRYKIIEKRQSVAFWCNPISGHATLYWYQQILGQGPKLLIQFQNNGVVDDSQLPKDRFSAERLKGVDSTLKIQPAKLEDSAVYLCASSRGPNQPQHFGDGTRLSIL.